What follows are 27 T cell receptor beta chains derived from one specimen sequenced in a study of low-dose radiotherapy and immunotherapy resistance in tumors. Described time point: before trial treatment. Alpha- and beta-chain coverage of first-strand cDNA came from TRAV- and TRBV-specific primers. It was with a constant-region primer and a V-primer adapter that TCRs were amplified over roughly 18 PCR cycles. TCRdb analysed the reads with MiXCR anew, one entry per CDR3 protein. The sample holds tens of thousands of distinct CDR3 sequences, 25% to 40% seen once. This material consisted of PBMCs, taken before treatment. These receptor sequences come from a male donor with gallbladder cancer.

This clonotype has just a few counts. The chain joins TRBV24-1 to TRBJ2-1; D ambiguous. Germline CDR1 reads KGHDR; CDR2 reads SFDVKD. The CDR3 length is 14 residues. V lost 7 bases and J lost 1, with 10 bases in between. In nucleotides, the CDR3 is TGTGCCACCAGCCATCGTTTGTCCTACAATGAGCAGTTCTTC. Its protein product is CATSHRLSYNEQFF.

The chain links TRBV5-1 to TRBJ2-3, with D tentatively TRBD1 (8 bases). The CDR3 totals 15 residues. V lost 4 bases and J 5 bases, leaving 17 bases between the germline ends. From germline, CDR1 is SGHRS and CDR2 YFSETQ. The CDR3 is CASSPRTGRGDTQYF. For the CDR3, the DNA is TGCGCCAGCAGCCCCCGGACAGGGAGGGGAGATACGCAGTATTTT.

The rearrangement uses TRBV2 and TRBJ2-5; 7 nucleotides line up with TRBD1. There are 15 residues in the CDR3. Trimming took 2 bases from V and 2 from J; bases not matched to a gene: 5. The V gene's germline CDR1 is SNHLY and CDR2 FYNNEI. The CDR3 DNA reads as TGTGCCAGCAGTGAAAATTCGGGACAGCAAGAGACCCAGTACTTC. Its protein is CASSENSGQQETQYF.

This clonotype is medium-sized in the sample. The V call is TRBV7-3, the J call TRBJ2-3; D ambiguous. Germline CDR1 is SGHTA and CDR2 is FQGTGA. The CDR3 runs 11 residues. V lost 2 bases, J lost 6 bases, and 3 bases lay in between. CDR3 amino acids: CASSLADTQYF. The DNA for the CDR3 is TGTGCCAGCAGCTTAGCGGATACGCAGTATTTT.

This chain connects TRBV6-2 or TRBV6-3 to TRBJ2-2; D gene uncertain. V lost 7 bases to trimming and J lost 2 bases, with 5 bases between them. This CDR3 is 12 amino acids long. Germline V lookup: CDR1 MNHEY, CDR2 SVGEGT. The CDR3 region has the DNA TGTGCCAGCACCTTTAACACCGGGGAGCTGTTTTTT. Its translation: CASTFNTGELFF.

This clonotype was detected many times. The chain links TRBV20-1 to TRBJ2-3; maybe TRBD1 (5 bases). Germline V CDR1 and CDR2: DFQATT, SNEGSKA (reference sequence). The length of the CDR3 is 14 residues. V was shortened by 0 bases and J by 5 bases, with 12 bases between the two germline ends. The CDR3 reads CSARDWQGGDTQYF. The DNA of the CDR3 is TGCAGTGCTAGAGATTGGCAGGGTGGAGATACGCAGTATTTT.

The chain joins TRBV2 to TRBJ2-1; D unresolved. Germline V gene data show CDR1 as SNHLY and CDR2 as FYNNEI. Trimming stripped 6 bases from V and 0 bases from J, with 12 bases between. CDR3 size: 15 residues. CDR3: CASSADSYSYNEQFF. The CDR3 coding sequence is TGTGCCAGCAGCGCCGACTCTTACTCCTACAATGAGCAGTTCTTC.

The sample holds a few counts of this clonotype. The chain recombines TRBV20-1 with TRBJ1-2; D gene uncertain. The V end lost 4 bases, the J end lost 4 bases, and 10 bases lay between the germline ends. Germline CDR1 and CDR2: DFQATT and SNEGSKA (reference sequence). The CDR3 is 12 residues long. CDR3: CSATRGGYGYTF. Here the CDR3 DNA reads TGCAGTGCTACTCGGGGAGGCTATGGCTACACCTTC.

The J gene is TRBJ2-7, the V gene TRBV14, with D possibly TRBD1 on 5 matching bases. The CDR3 is 16 amino acids. CDR1 and CDR2 (germline): SGHDN, FVKESK. The V gene lost 0 bases and the J gene lost 3 bases, with 15 bases spanning the gap. CDR3 sequence (DNA): TGTGCCAGCAGCCAAGACAACAGGCTCGGATACTACGAGCAGTACTTC. This translates into CASSQDNRLGYYEQYF.

This clonotype has at least ten counts. The chain uses TRBV10-1 and TRBJ1-4; TRBD1 aligns across 8 bases. The V gene's germline CDR1 is WNHNN and CDR2 SYGVQD (reference sequence). The J segment lost 7 bases and the V segment lost 6 bases, leaving 10 bases of the junction unmatched. The CDR3 is 15 amino acids. Here the CDR3 DNA reads TGCGCCAGCAGCCTGAACAGGGGGATCGGTGAAAAACTGTTTTTT. It yields the protein CASSLNRGIGEKLFF.

With regard to this clonotype: Since a far larger clone is one base different, this is likely a read error. The rearrangement uses TRBV5-1 and TRBJ2-1; 12 bases align to TRBD1. Germline V lookup: CDR1 SGHRS, CDR2 YFSETQ. The CDR3 loop spans 16 amino acids. Losses at the gene ends were 2 bases for V and 10 bases for J; bases not matched to a gene: 10. The CDR3 DNA reads TGCGCCAGCAGCTTCTACCGGGACAGGGGGCCAGGGGAGCAGTTCTTC. Protein: CASSFYRDRGPGEQFF.

This clonotype was seen once. The chain couples TRBV5-1 to TRBJ2-7; the D gene is possibly TRBD1 (6 bases). Germline assignment: CDR1 SGHRS and CDR2 YFSETQ. The CDR3 loop spans 14 amino acids. V was cut by 4 bases and J by 7 bases, with 18 bases left in between. CDR3 region: CASSPGQNHGEQYF. The CDR3 DNA follows: TGCGCCAGCAGCCCCGGACAGAATCACGGGGAGCAGTACTTC.

This clonotype was observed many times. CDR3 protein: CASRLALRTGNTEAFF. The CDR3 DNA sequence: TGTGCCAGCAGACTAGCCCTAAGAACAGGGAACACTGAAGCTTTCTTT. This chain links TRBV6-2 or TRBV6-3 with TRBJ1-1, with a tentative D call TRBD1 (5 bases). Germline V gene lookup returns CDR1 MNHEY and CDR2 SVGEGT. The CDR3 runs 16 residues. V dropped 6 bases and J dropped 1 base, with 18 bases sitting between them.

This clonotype was seen at least ten times. V gene TRBV6-4 combines with J gene TRBJ2-1; the match to TRBD2 covers 7 bases. V lost 10 bases, J lost 7 bases, and 16 bases stayed unmatched. CDR1 and CDR2 (germline): MRHNA, SNTAGT. The CDR3 is 15 residues long. The CDR3 sequence: CATSGEAGFWNEQFF. The CDR3 DNA reads as TGTGCCACCTCGGGGGAAGCGGGGTTCTGGAATGAGCAGTTCTTC.

J is TRBJ2-7 and V is TRBV7-8; TRBD2 aligns across 8 bases. The germline CDR1 and CDR2 sequences are SGHVS and FQNEAQ. CDR3 length: 16 residues. V shed 1 base and J 6 bases; nucleotides not matched to a gene: 11. The CDR3 here is CASSLDRVAGGPEQYF. CDR3 bases: TGTGCCAGCAGCTTAGACAGGGTCGCGGGAGGTCCCGAGCAGTACTTC.

The V and J genes are TRBV20-1 and TRBJ1-4; 9 bases agree with TRBD1. The length of the CDR3 is 14 residues. Trimming took 4 bases from V and 8 from J; bases not matched to a gene: 8. Germline-derived CDR1 and CDR2 are DFQATT and SNEGSKA (reference sequence). CDR3 nucleotides: TGCAGTGCTACCCCCGGGACAGGGACGGAAAAACTGTTTTTT. Encoded protein: CSATPGTGTEKLFF.

This clonotype is judged medium-sized (0.01 to 0.1%). Here the CDR3 DNA reads TGTGCCAGCAGTTACCGGGACAGGGGGAACAATGAGCAGTTCTTC. It translates to CASSYRDRGNNEQFF. The chain has TRBV28 and TRBJ2-1; TRBD1 agrees at 11 bases. Germline V gene lookup returns CDR1 MDHEN and CDR2 SYDVKM. The CDR3 runs to 15 residues. Unmatched junction bases numbered 4, after V lost 4 bases and J lost 5 bases.

In the case of this clonotype: A single base is all that separates this from a far larger clone, so a read error is likely. The V call is TRBV2, the J call TRBJ2-7; a weak D match, TRBD2 (5 bases). The CDR3 consists of 13 residues. Germline V CDR1 and CDR2: SNHLY, FYNNEI. Trimming shortened V by 11 bases and J by 7 bases, and 21 bases separated the two germline ends. The CDR3 bases are TGTGCCGGAGGAGGAAGCTCCTACAATGAGCAGTACTTC. Its protein is CAGGGSSYNEQYF.

In the case of this clonotype: A far larger clone is off by one base, so a read error is likely. V is TRBV7-8 and J is TRBJ2-1; 7 bases match TRBD2. J gave up 10 bases and V 5 bases, and 8 bases lay outside the gene matches. The CDR3 is 13 residues long. CDR1 and CDR2 (germline): SGHVS, FQNEAQ. The CDR3 sequence: CASSPGTTYEQFF. DNA of the CDR3: TGTGCCAGCAGCCCTGGGACTACCTACGAGCAGTTCTTC.

A few counts support this clonotype. A read error may produce the germline difference seen at one junction end. The V gene is TRBV5-3, the J gene TRBJ2-7; 16 nucleotides line up with TRBD2. TRBV5-3 is labeled an ORF, and its function is uncertain. The CDR3 loop spans 17 amino acids. DNA for the CDR3: TGTGCCAGCAGCTCCGGGACTAGCGGGAGGGAGTCCTACGAGCAGTACTTC. It yields the protein CASSSGTSGRESYEQYF.

A remark on this clonotype: This is likely an artifact of a read error, given a far larger clone one base away. The chain uses TRBV28 and TRBJ2-1; no reliable D call. The germline V gene has CDR1 MDHEN and CDR2 SYDVKM. V lost 6 bases and J 10 bases, leaving 22 bases between the germline ends. The CDR3 sequence is 15 residues long. The CDR3 spells CASSTSSASSYEQFF. CDR3 bases: TGTGCCAGCAGCACCTCAAGCGCAAGCTCCTACGAGCAGTTCTTC.

This clonotype appeared many times. J is TRBJ2-1 and V is TRBV2; D not certain. This CDR3 has 12 residues. Trimming removed 2 bases at V and 8 bases at J, with 7 bases between. Germline CDR1 reads SNHLY; CDR2 reads FYNNEI. The CDR3 DNA follows: TGTGCCAGCAGTGAAATCGGATATGAGCAGTTCTTC. It codes for CASSEIGYEQFF.

The table lists this clonotype with a count of one. This rearrangement joins TRBV7-3 to TRBJ2-1; D possibly matches TRBD1 or TRBD2 (6 bases each). The CDR3 loop spans 15 amino acids. The germline V gene has CDR1 SGHTA and CDR2 FQGTGA. Deletions cut 3 bases from V and 4 bases from J, with 13 bases between. CDR3 bases: TGTGCCAGCAGCTTGAGCGGAGGGGGTTACAATGAGCAGTTCTTC. Residues: CASSLSGGGYNEQFF.

This clonotype was counted only a few times. The chain is built from TRBV29-1 and TRBJ2-1; D gene uncertain. Trimming shortened V by 2 bases and J by 10 bases, and 12 bases separated the two germline ends. Germline CDR1 is SQVTM and CDR2 is ANQGSEA. The CDR3 is 12 residues long. The CDR3 region has the DNA TGCAGCGTTGAACGTTCAGAGCGCGAGCAGTTCTTC. Its translation is CSVERSEREQFF.

This clonotype was counted between two and nine times. The gene calls are TRBV25-1 and TRBJ2-4; D might be TRBD1 (6 bases). Trimming stripped 2 bases from V and 0 bases from J, with 14 bases between. The CDR3 consists of 17 residues. Germline CDR1 reads MGHDK; CDR2 reads SYGVNS. The CDR3 reads CASSETGRHSAKNIQYF. The CDR3 nucleotides are TGTGCCAGCAGTGAAACAGGGAGACATTCAGCCAAAAACATTCAGTACTTC.

Details on this clonotype: With a far larger clone one base away, a read error is the likely cause. The genes are TRBV5-1 and TRBJ2-1; either TRBD1 or TRBD2 may supply D (6 bases each). Trimming left V 1 base short and J 10 bases short, with 18 bases between. CDR3 length: 15 residues. The germline gives CDR1 SGHRS, CDR2 YFSETQ. CDR3 DNA sequence: TGCGCCAGCAGCTTGAGTCAGGGGAGGACCTACGAGCAGTTCTTC. Translated: CASSLSQGRTYEQFF.

Here the CDR3 reads CASSLLRGGSGDTQYF. CDR3 nucleotides: TGTGCCAGCAGTTTATTGAGGGGGGGCTCCGGGGATACGCAGTATTTT. The rearrangement links TRBV28 to TRBJ2-3, with D perhaps TRBD2 (7 bases). CDR1 and CDR2 (germline): MDHEN, SYDVKM. V was clipped by 1 base and J by 6 bases, with 17 bases between them. The CDR3 extends over 16 amino acids.